This T cell receptor beta chain was captured by sequencing in a study of OX40 agonist ivuxolimab in advanced cancers. At the level of the study: Every patient in dose escalation had hepatocellular carcinoma, melanoma, renal cell or head and neck cancer.

Notes on this clone: Its target is unknown.

At baseline, cycle 4 day 1, and cycle 7 day 1, blood was sampled. Overall study findings and caveats: Clonal expansion was among the lowest in partial responders at 0.1-3.0 mg/kg, especially CD8+. Clonal expansion by week 6 occurred in CD4+ and CD8+ blood T cells (at 0.1 to 3.0 mg/kg).

Germline CDR1 reads KGHSH; CDR2 reads LQKENI. After removal of 3 bases from V and 1 base from J, the junction contained 5 bases not matched to a gene. This CDR3 contains 15 residues. Data came from immunoSEQ multiplex PCR; TCRdb stores just in-frame clones and leaves some out. The table records roughly 17,000 clones, roughly 85% of them present only once. The chain uses TRBV18 and TRBJ2-7; 8 bases line up with TRBD1. The receptor was isolated from an adult with an advanced solid tumor such as melanoma, head and neck, liver or kidney cancer. The source material was CD4+ or CD8+ T cells sorted from blood, sampled in a trial of the OX40 agonist ivuxolimab. This CDR3 is CASSPDRGESYEQYF. CDR3 DNA: TGTGCCAGCTCACCCGACAGGGGCGAGTCCTACGAGCAGTACTTC.